This entry concerns a single T cell receptor (beta chain). This CDR3 contains 15 residues. Trimming took off 0 bases at V and 1 base at J, with 7 bases between the two ends. Per germline, CDR1 LGHDT and CDR2 YNNKEL (reference sequence). This specimen belongs to a study of blood T cell repertoires in COVID-19. Across the whole study: Samples came from the United States, Italy and Spain, spanning acute and convalescent COVID-19. PBMCs, B-cell-depleted T cells, or T cells provided the cDNA or gDNA that made up the material.

Measured with immunoSEQ multiplex PCR; TCRdb has only the in-frame clones, and not every one. The repertoire holds about 34,000 clones, approximately 71% seen once, with about 14% in the top ten. The source is a man at least 80 years old with active or convalescent COVID-19. Sequences were obtained from peripheral blood. This chain joins TRBV3-1 (or the pseudogene TRBV3-2) and TRBJ1-5, with a tentative D call TRBD1 (5 bases). CDR3 nucleotide sequence: TGTGCCAGCAGCCAAGACCAGGGAAGCAATCAGCCCCAGCATTTT. As protein: CASSQDQGSNQPQHF.